The clone carrying this T cell receptor (beta chain) was counted once. The antigen is unknown. The sample belongs to a study of shared clonotypes between healthy human individuals. Running of the assay took place at deep level. The method was immunoSEQ multiplex PCR; TCRdb's version includes in-frame clones alone and lacks a portion of them. The profile covers some 2,000,000 clones, with around 95% appearing a single time and around 0.13% taken by the ten largest. Findings and caveats of the study: The generation probabilities recorded for non-shared clonotypes fell below those of clonotypes shared by all four donors. Among donors, clonotype sharing was expected to be affected by sequencing depth.

V was pared by 7 bases and J by 4 bases, with 11 bases between. The V gene's germline CDR1 is MNHNS and CDR2 SASEGT. This CDR3 comprises 13 residues. The V gene is TRBV6-1, the J gene TRBJ1-3, with D possibly TRBD1 on 6 matching bases. Sequenced material: naive CD4+ T cells sorted from blood. Subset indicated: CD45RA+ positively selected. This receptor was obtained from a man aged 18 to 30 in good health. The CDR3 region has the DNA TGTGCCAGCATAACAGGGAACGGAAACACCATATATTTT. Amino acid sequence: CASITGNGNTIYF.